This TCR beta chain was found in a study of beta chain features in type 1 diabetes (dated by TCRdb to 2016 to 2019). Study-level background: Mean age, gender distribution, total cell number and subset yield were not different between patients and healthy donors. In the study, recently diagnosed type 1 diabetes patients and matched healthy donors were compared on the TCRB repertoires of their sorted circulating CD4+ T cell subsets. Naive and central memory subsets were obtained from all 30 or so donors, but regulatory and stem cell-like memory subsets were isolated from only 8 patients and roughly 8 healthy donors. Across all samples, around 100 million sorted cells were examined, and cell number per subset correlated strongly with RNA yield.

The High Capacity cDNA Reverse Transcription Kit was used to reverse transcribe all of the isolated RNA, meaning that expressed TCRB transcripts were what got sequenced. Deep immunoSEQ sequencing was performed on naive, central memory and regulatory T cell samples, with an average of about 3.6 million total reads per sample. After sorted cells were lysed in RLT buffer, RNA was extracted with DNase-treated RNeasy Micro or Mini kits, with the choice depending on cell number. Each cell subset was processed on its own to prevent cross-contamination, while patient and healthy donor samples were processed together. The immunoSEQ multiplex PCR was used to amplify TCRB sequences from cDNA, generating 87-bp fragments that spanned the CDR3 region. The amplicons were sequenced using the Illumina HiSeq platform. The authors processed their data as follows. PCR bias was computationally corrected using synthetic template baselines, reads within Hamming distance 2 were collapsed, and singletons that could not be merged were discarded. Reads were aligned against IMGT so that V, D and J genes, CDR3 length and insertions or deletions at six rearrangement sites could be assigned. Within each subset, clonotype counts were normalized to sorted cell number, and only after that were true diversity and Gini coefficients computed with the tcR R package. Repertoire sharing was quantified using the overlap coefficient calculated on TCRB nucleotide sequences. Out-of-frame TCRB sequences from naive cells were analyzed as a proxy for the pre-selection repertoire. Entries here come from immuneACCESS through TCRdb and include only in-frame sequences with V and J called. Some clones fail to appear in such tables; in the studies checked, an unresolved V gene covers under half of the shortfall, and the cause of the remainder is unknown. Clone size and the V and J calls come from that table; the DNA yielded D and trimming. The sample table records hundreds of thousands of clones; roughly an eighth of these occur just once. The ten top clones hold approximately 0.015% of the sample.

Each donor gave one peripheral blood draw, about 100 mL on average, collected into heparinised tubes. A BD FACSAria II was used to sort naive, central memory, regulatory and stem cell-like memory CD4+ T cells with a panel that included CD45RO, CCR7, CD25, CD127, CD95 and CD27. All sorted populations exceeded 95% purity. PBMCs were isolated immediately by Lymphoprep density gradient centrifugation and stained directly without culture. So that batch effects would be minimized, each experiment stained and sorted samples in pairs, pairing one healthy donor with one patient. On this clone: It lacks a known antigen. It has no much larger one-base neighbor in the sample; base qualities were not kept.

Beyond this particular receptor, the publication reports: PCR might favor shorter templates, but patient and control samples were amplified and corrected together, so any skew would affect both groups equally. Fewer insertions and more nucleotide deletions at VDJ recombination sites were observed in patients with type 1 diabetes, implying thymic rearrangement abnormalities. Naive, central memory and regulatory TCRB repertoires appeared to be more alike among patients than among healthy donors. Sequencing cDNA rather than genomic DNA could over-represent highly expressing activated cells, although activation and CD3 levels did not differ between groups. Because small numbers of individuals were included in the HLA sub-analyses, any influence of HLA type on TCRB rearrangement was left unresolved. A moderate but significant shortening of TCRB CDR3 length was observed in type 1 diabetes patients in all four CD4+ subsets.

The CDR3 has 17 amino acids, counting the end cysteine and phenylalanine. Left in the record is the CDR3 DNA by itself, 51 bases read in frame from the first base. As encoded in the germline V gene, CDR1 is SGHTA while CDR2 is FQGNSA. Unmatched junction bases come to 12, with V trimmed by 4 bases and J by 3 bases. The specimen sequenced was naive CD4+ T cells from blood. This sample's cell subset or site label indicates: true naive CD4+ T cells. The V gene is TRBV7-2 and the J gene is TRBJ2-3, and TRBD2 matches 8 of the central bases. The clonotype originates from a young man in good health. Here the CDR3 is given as CASSSTPRGGSTDTQYF. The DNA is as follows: TGTGCCAGCAGCTCCACCCCCCGGGGGGGATCTACAGATACGCAGTATTTT.